A single sample is the source of the 15 T cell receptor beta chains below, sequenced in a study of T-cell memory formation after mild COVID-19. TCRdb ran MiXCR on the 5' RACE reads and lists one entry per CDR3 protein. The sample holds hundreds of thousands of distinct CDR3 sequences, less than 25% seen once. The sequenced sample consisted of PBMCs or a T cell subset sorted from them (not recorded which). Receptors were obtained from an adult woman who had mild COVID-19 (a few samples of this study predate the infection). Cell type and time point are not known.

A few counts support this clonotype. The rearrangement uses TRBV4-1 and TRBJ2-3; the match to TRBD2 covers 15 bases. Germline assignment: CDR1 MGHRA and CDR2 YSYEKL. CDR3 length: 18 residues. The trim removed 3 bases at V and 2 bases at J, leaving 6 bases unmatched. CDR3 DNA sequence: TGCGCCAGCAGCCAGCCGGGACTAGCGGGGGGACACACAGATACGCAGTATTTT. Its translation is CASSQPGLAGGHTDTQYF.

The V call is TRBV20-1, the J call TRBJ2-2, with 11 positions matching TRBD2. CDR1 is DFQATT, CDR2 SNEGSKA, per germline (reference sequence). V lost 4 bases and J lost 2; bases outside the gene matches: 6. The CDR3 consists of 16 residues. For the CDR3, the DNA is TGCAGTGCTACTGGGACTAGCGGATTAAACACCGGGGAGCTGTTTTTT. Its protein product is CSATGTSGLNTGELFF.

V gene TRBV7-2 combines with J gene TRBJ1-1; D possibly corresponds to TRBD1 (6 bases). This CDR3 region has 15 residues. The germline CDR1 and CDR2 sequences are SGHTA and FQGNSA. Trimming left V 1 base short and J 6 bases short, with 15 bases between. CDR3: CASSLVGRGFAEAFF. The DNA of the CDR3 is TGTGCCAGCAGCTTAGTCGGCAGGGGTTTCGCTGAAGCTTTCTTT.

This clonotype was seen a few times. J is TRBJ2-1 and V is TRBV9; 10 bases are shared with TRBD2. The ends lost 6 bases at V and 10 bases at J; junction bases unmatched: 22. The CDR3 consists of 18 residues. From germline, CDR1 is SGDLS and CDR2 YYNGEE. In nucleotides, the CDR3 is TGTGCCAGCACTAAACAGGGGGGGCTAGCGGGGGCCCCTGGGGAGCAGTTCTTC. It translates to CASTKQGGLAGAPGEQFF.

This chain connects TRBV6-2 or TRBV6-3 to TRBJ2-7; TRBD2 agrees at 7 bases. CDR3 length: 14 amino acids. V was pared by 7 bases and J by 1 base, with 7 bases of the junction left unmatched. Per germline, CDR1 MNHEY and CDR2 SVGEGT. CDR3 amino acids: CASTRAGRSYEQYF. CDR3 sequence (DNA): TGTGCCAGCACCCGAGCGGGACGGTCCTACGAGCAGTACTTC.

The genes are TRBV7-2 and TRBJ2-1; 8 bases line up with TRBD1. The V segment lost 4 bases and the J segment 4 bases; nucleotides outside the gene matches: 6. The germline CDR1 and CDR2 sequences are SGHTA and FQGNSA. This CDR3 spans 15 amino acids. The CDR3, as DNA: TGTGCCAGCAGCTGGACAGGGTCTCTGTACAATGAGCAGTTCTTC. It translates to CASSWTGSLYNEQFF.

This clonotype was counted between two and nine times. The chain recombines TRBV9 with TRBJ2-5; D call uncertain. Germline V gives CDR1 SGDLS, CDR2 YYNGEE. This CDR3 contains 16 residues. V gave up 0 bases and J gave up 4 bases, with 16 bases separating them. Here the CDR3 DNA reads TGTGCCAGCAGCGTAGGAGGTGGTGGATCTGGAGAGACCCAGTACTTC. This translates into CASSVGGGGSGETQYF.

The chain uses TRBV7-6 and TRBJ2-5; D may be TRBD1 or TRBD2 (6 bases each). Deletions cut 5 bases from V and 9 bases from J, with 25 bases between. The CDR3 sequence is 16 residues long. Germline values: CDR1 SGHVS, CDR2 FNYEAQ. This CDR3 reads CASSPDSGAPPGAQYF. CDR3 coding DNA: TGTGCCAGCAGCCCTGATTCGGGGGCCCCGCCGGGGGCCCAGTACTTC.

A few counts support this clonotype. The rearrangement links TRBV6-2 or TRBV6-3 to TRBJ2-2; D perhaps matches TRBD1 (5 bases). Germline loops: CDR1 MNHEY, CDR2 SVGEGT. CDR3 size: 15 residues. V was shortened by 2 bases and J by 6 bases, with 13 bases between the two germline ends. DNA for the CDR3: TGTGCCAGCAGTTACGTCTCCAGGGCGGCCGGGGAGCTGTTTTTT. Residues: CASSYVSRAAGELFF.

This clonotype was counted only a few times. The chain employs TRBV21-1 and TRBJ2-3; no DNA check was done on the table's D call, TRBD2. TRBV21-1 is annotated as a pseudogene. The CDR3 is made up of 15 amino acids. The CDR3 sequence: CASTPGLAETDTQYF. The CDR3 DNA sequence: TGTGCCAGCACTCCGGGACTAGCGGAGACAGATACGCAGTATTTT.

The rearrangement joins TRBV19 to TRBJ2-3; perhaps TRBD2 as D (5 bases). The V and J ends lost 3 bases and 0 bases respectively, with 10 bases between them. The CDR3 has 15 amino acids. Germline lookup yields CDR1 LNHDA and CDR2 SQIVND (reference sequence). The CDR3 DNA reads TGTGCCAGTAGTATTGGTGCGGGTAGCACAGATACGCAGTATTTT. As protein: CASSIGAGSTDTQYF.

The rearrangement links TRBV9 to TRBJ2-7; 8 nucleotides line up with TRBD1. V lost 0 bases, J lost 2 bases, and 1 base stayed unmatched. CDR3 size: 14 residues. Germline V gives CDR1 SGDLS, CDR2 YYNGEE. The CDR3 region has the DNA TGTGCCAGCAGCGTAGACAGGGGGGCCTACGAGCAGTACTTC. Amino acid sequence: CASSVDRGAYEQYF.

The chain links TRBV29-1 to TRBJ1-5, with D possibly TRBD1 on 5 matching bases. Trimming took 4 bases from V and 6 from J, leaving 13 bases between them. This CDR3 spans 13 amino acids. The V gene's germline CDR1 is SQVTM and CDR2 ANQGSEA. The CDR3 is CSVGQAQGQPQHF. The CDR3, as DNA: TGCAGCGTTGGGCAGGCCCAGGGTCAGCCCCAGCATTTT.

V is TRBV4-3 and J is TRBJ2-1; no definite D call. Germline lookup yields CDR1 LGHNA and CDR2 YSLEER. The CDR3 covers 15 residues. V was clipped by 1 base and J by 5 bases, with 12 bases between them. The CDR3 nucleotides are TGCGCCAGCAGCCAAGTCCTAAAATTGGACAATGAGCAGTTCTTC. Protein: CASSQVLKLDNEQFF.

This clonotype was counted a few times. The gene calls are TRBV7-2 and TRBJ2-7; D possibly matches TRBD1 or TRBD2 (6 bases each). The germline gives CDR1 SGHTA, CDR2 FQGNSA. V gave up 5 bases and J gave up 2 bases, with 16 bases separating them. The CDR3 is made up of 15 amino acids. Here the CDR3 DNA reads TGTGCCAGCAGCGCGGGACAAGCTACTACCTACGAGCAGTACTTC. This gives the protein CASSAGQATTYEQYF.